These T cell receptor beta chains were read from a single sample in a study of blood T cell repertoires in COVID-19. The method was immunoSEQ multiplex PCR; TCRdb's version includes in-frame clones alone and lacks a portion of them. The data hold about 36,000 clones, with about 81% observed a single time. The sample taken for sequencing was peripheral blood. The receptors come from a human donor in a cohort sampled during active or convalescent COVID-19. The donor label of this sample is uncertain. CDR3s include the opening cysteine and the closing phenylalanine or tryptophan. Each record gives: clone size, CDR3 length, V gene, D gene, J gene, CDR3 protein, CDR3 DNA. D genes are given only for firm matches. Expanded clones are given a class, and other clones once, few, many or no size at all.

NA,13,TRBV7-3,NA,TRBJ1-6,CASSLIRNSPLHF,TGTGCCAGCAGCTTAATTCGGAATTCACCCCTCCACTTT
NA,15,TRBV11-3,TRBD2,TRBJ2-3,CASNSRREWADTQYF,TGTGCCAGCAATTCGAGGCGGGAGTGGGCAGATACGCAGTATTTT
NA,17,TRBV7-2,TRBD2,TRBJ2-3,CASSFLTSGGRGDTQYF,TGTGCCAGCAGCTTTCTCACTAGCGGGGGCCGTGGGGATACGCAGTATTTT
NA,19,TRBV4-3,TRBD2,TRBJ2-3,CASSRGSTSGDGRTDTQYF,TGCGCCAGCAGCCGGGGGAGCACTAGCGGAGACGGGCGGACAGATACGCAGTATTTT
NA,14,TRBV24-1,NA,TRBJ2-5,CATSESAAVETQYF,TGTGCCACCAGTGAGTCCGCGGCCGTGGAGACCCAGTACTTC
NA,15,TRBV6-2/TRBV6-3,NA,TRBJ1-4,CASSSRPKTNEKLFF,TGTGCCAGCAGTTCGAGGCCTAAGACTAATGAAAAACTGTTTTTT
NA,15,TRBV13,NA,TRBJ2-7,CASSQGGSFNYEQYF,TGTGCCAGCAGCCAGGGGGGCTCCTTTAACTACGAGCAGTACTTC
NA,16,TRBV7-2,TRBD2,TRBJ2-2,CASSVGLAGVTGELFF,TGTGCCAGCAGCGTGGGACTAGCGGGAGTCACCGGGGAGCTGTTTTTT
NA,14,TRBV5-6,TRBD1,TRBJ1-2,CASSQWDSNYGYTF,TGTGCCAGCAGCCAGTGGGACAGTAACTATGGCTACACCTTC
NA,14,TRBV12-5,TRBD1,TRBJ1-2,CASGLVRDSLGYTF,TGTGCTAGTGGTTTGGTCCGGGACAGCCTCGGCTACACCTTC
NA,14,TRBV3-1/TRBV3-2,NA,TRBJ2-5,CASSQRTAQETQYF,TGTGCCAGCAGCCAAAGAACAGCCCAAGAGACCCAGTACTTC
NA,16,TRBV5-1,TRBD1,TRBJ2-3,CASSPPLQGSTDTQYF,TGCGCCAGCAGTCCTCCTCTACAGGGGAGCACAGATACGCAGTATTTT
many,15,TRBV6-2/TRBV6-3,TRBD2,TRBJ2-1,CASSHTSGGYNEQFF,TGTGCCAGCAGTCATACTAGCGGGGGTTACAATGAGCAGTTCTTC
NA,14,TRBV7-9,NA,TRBJ1-1,CASSPPVGWTEAFF,TGTGCCAGCAGCCCCCCCGTGGGCTGGACTGAAGCTTTCTTT
NA,13,TRBV27,NA,TRBJ2-7,CASSTDNSYEQYF,TGTGCCAGCAGTACGGACAACTCCTACGAGCAGTACTTC
once,14,TRBV5-1,NA,TRBJ2-7,CASRRWEDSYEQYF,TGCGCCAGCAGGAGGTGGGAGGATTCCTACGAGCAGTACTTC
NA,16,TRBV30,NA,TRBJ1-1,CAWTPYSGGRRTEAFF,TGTGCCTGGACCCCTTATTCCGGCGGGAGGCGGACTGAAGCTTTCTTT
NA,13,TRBV28,TRBD1,TRBJ2-3,CASRGQGADTQYF,TGTGCCAGCAGGGGACAGGGTGCAGATACGCAGTATTTT
NA,15,TRBV11-3,NA,TRBJ2-3,CASTPRGSGTDTQYF,TGTGCCAGCACCCCCAGGGGTTCGGGCACAGATACGCAGTATTTT
NA,15,TRBV30,TRBD1,TRBJ1-5,CAWSVGTGVRQPQHF,TGTGCCTGGAGTGTAGGGACAGGGGTGAGGCAGCCCCAGCATTTT
NA,16,TRBV7-6,NA,TRBJ2-5,CASSLGGGEVIKTQYF,TGTGCCAGCAGCTTAGGTGGAGGGGAGGTGATTAAGACCCAGTACTTC
NA,14,TRBV9,TRBD1,TRBJ1-2,CASSGRDSGYGYTF,TGTGCCAGCAGCGGGAGGGACAGTGGGTATGGCTACACCTTC
NA,15,TRBV4-1,TRBD1,TRBJ1-1,CASSPGQGVGTEAFF,TGCGCCAGCAGCCCAGGACAGGGGGTGGGCACTGAAGCTTTCTTT
NA,15,TRBV24-1,NA,TRBJ2-7,CATSDRRGHNYEQYF,TGTGCCACCAGTGACCGCCGGGGACATAACTACGAGCAGTACTTC
NA,14,TRBV2,NA,TRBJ2-1,CALGGGPSYNEQFF,TGTGCCTTAGGGGGGGGGCCCTCCTACAATGAGCAGTTCTTC
NA,14,TRBV18,TRBD1,TRBJ1-3,CASSPRTGENTIYF,TGTGCCAGCTCACCTCGGACAGGTGAAAACACCATATATTTT
NA,17,TRBV9,TRBD2,TRBJ2-3,CASSYQPASGSTDTQYF,TGTGCCAGCAGTTATCAGCCGGCTAGCGGGAGCACAGATACGCAGTATTTT
NA,14,TRBV5-1,NA,TRBJ2-2,CASSLSQGTGELFF,TGCGCCAGCAGCTTGTCCCAGGGCACCGGGGAGCTGTTTTTT
NA,15,TRBV24-1,TRBD1,TRBJ1-1,CATSDSGTGHTEAFF,TGTGCCACCAGTGATTCGGGGACAGGGCACACTGAAGCTTTCTTT
NA,14,TRBV5-1,NA,TRBJ2-7,CASSFARVDHEQYF,TGCGCCAGCAGCTTCGCCAGGGTGGACCACGAGCAGTACTTC
NA,13,TRBV6-1,NA,TRBJ1-2,CASSEDSIYGYTF,TGTGCCAGCAGTGAAGACAGTATCTATGGCTACACCTTC
NA,14,TRBV19,TRBD1,TRBJ2-5,CASSQGQFQETQYF,TGTGCCAGTAGTCAGGGACAGTTTCAAGAGACCCAGTACTTC
NA,13,TRBV14,NA,TRBJ2-1,CASSNFRGNEQFF,TGTGCCAGCAGTAACTTTCGGGGGAATGAGCAGTTCTTC
NA,16,TRBV5-1,TRBD1,TRBJ1-6,CASSSSGTGRNSPLHF,TGCGCCAGCAGCTCCTCCGGGACAGGGAGAAATTCACCCCTCCACTTT
NA,14,TRBV9,NA,TRBJ2-4,CASSVGAAKNIQYF,TGTGCCAGCAGCGTAGGGGCAGCTAAAAACATTCAGTACTTC
NA,15,TRBV5-4,NA,TRBJ2-5,CASSLGGGRSETQYF,TGTGCCAGCAGCTTGGGAGGGGGACGGTCAGAGACCCAGTACTTC
few,17,TRBV9,TRBD2,TRBJ2-5,CASSSGGASGYQETQYF,TGTGCCAGCAGCTCCGGGGGGGCTAGCGGATACCAAGAGACCCAGTACTTC
NA,17,TRBV27,NA,TRBJ2-5,CASSLILGGGTQETQYF,TGTGCCAGCAGTTTAATATTGGGGGGGGGCACGCAAGAGACCCAGTACTTC
NA,13,TRBV6-5,NA,TRBJ2-1,CASSFGTRYEQFF,TGTGCCAGCAGTTTCGGGACTCGCTATGAGCAGTTCTTC